This T cell receptor beta chain was retrieved from a study of blood T cell repertoires in COVID-19. Study overall: T cells, B-cell-depleted T cells, or PBMCs provided the cDNA or gDNA that served as material.

Authors' data handling: Estimation of nucleated cell counts was performed using reference gene primer amplification. Clones were read by immunoSEQ multiplex PCR, and TCRdb kept only the in-frame ones, dropping some. For V, J and clone size, that table is used; D and trimming come from the DNA. The table has under 300,000 clones, around 86% seen once. This CDR3 has 12 residues. Per the germline V gene, CDR1 is SEHNR and CDR2 is FQNEAQ (reference sequence). V lost 4 bases, J lost 5 bases, and 6 bases lay in between. Recruitment covered about two dozen US areas and drew participants whose ages spanned about 18 to 90 years. Two negative PCRs, clearance, or symptom resolution had been documented for recovered Cohort 3 donors.

The sample was PBMCs or T cells enriched from blood (not recorded which). The chain recombines TRBV7-9 with TRBJ2-1; D is uncertain. The receptor was isolated from a woman in her 40s who had recovered from COVID-19. The CDR3 reads CASSYQNNEQFF. The CDR3 DNA reads as TGTGCCAGCAGCTATCAGAACAATGAGCAGTTCTTC.